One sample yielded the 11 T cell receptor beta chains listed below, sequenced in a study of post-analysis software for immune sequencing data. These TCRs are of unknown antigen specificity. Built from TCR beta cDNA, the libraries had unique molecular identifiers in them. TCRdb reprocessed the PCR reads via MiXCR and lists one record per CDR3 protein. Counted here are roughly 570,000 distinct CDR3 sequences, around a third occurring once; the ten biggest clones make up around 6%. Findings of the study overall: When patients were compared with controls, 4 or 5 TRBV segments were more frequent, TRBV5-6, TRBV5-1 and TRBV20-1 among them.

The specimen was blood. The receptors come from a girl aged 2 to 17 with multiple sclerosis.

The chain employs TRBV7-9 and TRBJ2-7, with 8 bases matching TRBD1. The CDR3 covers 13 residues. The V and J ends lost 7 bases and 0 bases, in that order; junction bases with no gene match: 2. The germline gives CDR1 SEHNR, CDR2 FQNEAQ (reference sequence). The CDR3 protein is CASNQGASYEQYF. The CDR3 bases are TGTGCCAGCAACCAGGGGGCCTCCTACGAGCAGTACTTC.

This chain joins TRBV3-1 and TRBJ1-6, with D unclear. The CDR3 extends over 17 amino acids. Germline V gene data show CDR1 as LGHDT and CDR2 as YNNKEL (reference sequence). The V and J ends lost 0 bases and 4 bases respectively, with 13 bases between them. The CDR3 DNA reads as TGTGCCAGCAGCCAAGAAGAGACGGACTTATATAATTCACCCCTCCACTTT. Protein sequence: CASSQEETDLYNSPLHF.

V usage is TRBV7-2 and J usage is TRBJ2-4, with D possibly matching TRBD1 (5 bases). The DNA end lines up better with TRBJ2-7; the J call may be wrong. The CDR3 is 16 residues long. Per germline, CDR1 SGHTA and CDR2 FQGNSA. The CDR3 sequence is CASSLYPQGKSREQYF. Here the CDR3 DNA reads TGTGCCAGCAGCTTATATCCCCAGGGTAAATCCCGCGAGCAGTACTTC.

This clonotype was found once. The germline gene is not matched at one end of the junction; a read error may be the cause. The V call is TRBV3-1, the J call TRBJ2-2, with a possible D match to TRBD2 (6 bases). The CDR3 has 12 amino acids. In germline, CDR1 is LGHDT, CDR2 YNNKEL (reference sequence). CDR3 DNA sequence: TGTGCCAGCAGCCAAAGTCGCGGGGAGCGGTTTTTT. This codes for CASSQSRGERFF.

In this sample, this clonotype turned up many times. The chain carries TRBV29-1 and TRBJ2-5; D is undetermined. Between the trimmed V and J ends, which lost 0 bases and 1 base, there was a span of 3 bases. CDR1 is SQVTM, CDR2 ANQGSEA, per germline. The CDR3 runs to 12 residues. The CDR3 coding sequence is TGCAGCGTTGAAGAACGCCAAGAGACCCAGTACTTC. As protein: CSVEERQETQYF. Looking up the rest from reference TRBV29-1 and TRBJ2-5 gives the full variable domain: SAVISQKPSRDICQRGTSLTIQCQVDSQVTMMFWYRQQPGQSLTLIATANQGSEATYESGFVIDKFPISRPNLTFSTLTVSNMSPEDSSIYLCSVEERQETQYFGPGTRLLVL.

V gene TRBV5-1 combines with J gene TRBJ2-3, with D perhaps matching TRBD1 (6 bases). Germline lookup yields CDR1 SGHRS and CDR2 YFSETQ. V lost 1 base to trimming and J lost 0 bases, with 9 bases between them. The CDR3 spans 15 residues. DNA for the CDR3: TGCGCCAGCAGCTTGCGACAGGCTAGCACAGATACGCAGTATTTT. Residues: CASSLRQASTDTQYF.

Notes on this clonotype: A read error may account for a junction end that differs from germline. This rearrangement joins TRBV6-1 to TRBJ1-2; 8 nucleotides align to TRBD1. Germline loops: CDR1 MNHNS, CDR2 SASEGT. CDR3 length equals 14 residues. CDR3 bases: TGTGTCAGCAGTGTTATCGACCGGACAGGGCCCCACACCTTC. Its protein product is CVSSVIDRTGPHTF.

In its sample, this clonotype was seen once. The CDR3: CASSLGARADEQYF. The CDR3 nucleotides read TGTGCCAGCAGCTTAGGGGCCAGGGCTGACGAGCAGTACTTC. The chain links TRBV7-3 to TRBJ2-4, with D perhaps TRBD1 (5 bases). Judging by the DNA end, TRBJ2-7 fits better; the J call may be wrong. The CDR3 contains 14 residues. CDR1 and CDR2 from the germline V gene are SGHTA and FQGTGA.

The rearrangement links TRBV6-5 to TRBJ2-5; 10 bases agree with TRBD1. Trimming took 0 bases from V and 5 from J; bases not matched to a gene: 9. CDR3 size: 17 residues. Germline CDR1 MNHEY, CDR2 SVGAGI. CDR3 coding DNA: TGTGCCAGCAGTTACTCCTTGGGACAGGGGCTTTCCGAGACCCAGTACTTC. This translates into CASSYSLGQGLSETQYF.

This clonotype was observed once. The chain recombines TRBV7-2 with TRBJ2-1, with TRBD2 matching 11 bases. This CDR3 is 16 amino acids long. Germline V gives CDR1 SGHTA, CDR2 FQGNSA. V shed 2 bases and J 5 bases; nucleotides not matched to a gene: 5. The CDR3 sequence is CASSLRLAGGHNEQFF. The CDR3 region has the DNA TGTGCCAGCAGCTTACGGCTAGCGGGGGGTCACAATGAGCAGTTCTTC.

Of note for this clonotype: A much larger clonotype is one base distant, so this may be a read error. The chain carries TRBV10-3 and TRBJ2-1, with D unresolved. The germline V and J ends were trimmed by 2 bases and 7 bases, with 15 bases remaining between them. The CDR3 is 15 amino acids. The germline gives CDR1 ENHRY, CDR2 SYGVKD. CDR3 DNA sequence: TGTGCCATCAGTGAGGCTGCCGGAGTAGCTAATGAGCAGTTCTTC. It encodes CAISEAAGVANEQFF.